Described below is a single T cell receptor beta chain sequence and its context. The record originates from a study of blood T cells in healthy people across ages. Caucasian individuals from Russia who were healthy and aged 6 to 90 acted as donors. The total RNA that was extracted per sample amounted to at least 5 micrograms. A sample-barcoded 5' primer and a J-beta primer mix were used in a second PCR of about 6 to 11 cycles. A template-switch adaptor containing 12 random nucleotides labeled each cDNA molecule. TCRdb recomputed calls from the 5' RACE reads with MiXCR, one row per CDR3 protein. Of fewer than 2 million distinct CDR3 sequences in the sample, 30% to 40% were seen once. This CDR3 contains 13 residues. Germline lookup yields CDR1 DFQATT and CDR2 SNEGSKA (reference sequence).

V is TRBV20-1 and J is TRBJ2-4; D perhaps matches TRBD2 (6 bases). The end of the DNA is better explained by TRBJ2-5, so the J call may be wrong. Input material: blood. This receptor was obtained from a human donor in good health. This CDR3 is CSARDTSTETQYF. CDR3 nucleotides: TGCAGTGCTAGAGATACTAGCACGGAGACCCAGTACTTC.